This TCR beta chain was observed in a study of T cell clonality in common variable immunodeficiency. This clone has a count of ten or more. The CDR3 extends 3 residues past the end of the read, so its final part is completed from the germline J gene. This table comes from immunoSEQ multiplex PCR, and its TCRdb copy is limited to in-frame clones, with some not included. The specimen gives about 40,000 clones without singletons; the ten biggest hold about 1.3%. CDR3 length equals 13 residues. Germline CDR1 and CDR2: SGHTA and FQGNSA. Trimming left V 5 bases short and J 4 bases short, with 12 bases between.

Sequencing used peripheral blood mononuclear cells. This clonotype was obtained from a person aged 18 to 70 in good health. This rearrangement joins TRBV7-2 to TRBJ2-7; D may be TRBD2 (6 bases). The CDR3 bases that were read are TGTGCCAGCAGCCGGGACTTAAGGTACGAG. This codes for CASSRDLRYE. The entire CDR3 protein reads CASSRDLRYEQYF. The full variable domain, completed using reference TRBV7-2 and TRBJ2-7, is GAGVSQSPSNKVTEKGKDVELRCDPISGHTALYWYRQSLGQGLEFLIYFQGNSAPDKSGLPSDRFSAERTGGSVSTLTIQRTQQEDSAVYLCASSRDLRYEQYFGPGTRLTVT.